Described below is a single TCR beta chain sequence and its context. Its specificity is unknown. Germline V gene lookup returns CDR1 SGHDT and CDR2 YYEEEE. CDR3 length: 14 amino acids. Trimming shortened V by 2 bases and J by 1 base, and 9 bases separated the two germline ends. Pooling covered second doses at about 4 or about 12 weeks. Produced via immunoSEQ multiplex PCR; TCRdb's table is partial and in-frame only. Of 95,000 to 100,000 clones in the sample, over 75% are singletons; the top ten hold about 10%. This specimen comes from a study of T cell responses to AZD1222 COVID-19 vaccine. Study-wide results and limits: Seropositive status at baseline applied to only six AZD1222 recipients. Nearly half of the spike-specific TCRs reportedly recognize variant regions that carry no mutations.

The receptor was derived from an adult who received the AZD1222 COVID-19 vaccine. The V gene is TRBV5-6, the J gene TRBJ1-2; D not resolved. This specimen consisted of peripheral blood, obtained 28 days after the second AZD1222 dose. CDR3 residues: CASSFRINNYGYTF. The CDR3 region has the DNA TGTGCCAGCAGCTTCCGCATTAATAACTATGGCTACACCTTC. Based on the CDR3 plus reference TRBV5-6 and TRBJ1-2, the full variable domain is DAGVTQSPTHLIKTRGQQVTLRCSPKSGHDTVSWYQQALGQGPQFIFQYYEEEERQRGNFPDRFSGHQFPNYSSELNVNALLLGDSALYLCASSFRINNYGYTFGSGTRLTVV.